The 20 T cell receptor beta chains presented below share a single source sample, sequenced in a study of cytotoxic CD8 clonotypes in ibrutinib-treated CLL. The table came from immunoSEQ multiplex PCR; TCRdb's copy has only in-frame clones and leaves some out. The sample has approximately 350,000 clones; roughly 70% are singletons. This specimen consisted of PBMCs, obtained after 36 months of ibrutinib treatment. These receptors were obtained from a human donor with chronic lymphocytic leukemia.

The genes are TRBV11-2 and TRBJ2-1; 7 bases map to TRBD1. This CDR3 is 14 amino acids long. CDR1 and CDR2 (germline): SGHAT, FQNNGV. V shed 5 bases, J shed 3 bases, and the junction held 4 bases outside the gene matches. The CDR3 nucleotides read TGTGCCAGCAGCCCGACAGGGAACTACAATGAGCAGTTCTTC. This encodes CASSPTGNYNEQFF.

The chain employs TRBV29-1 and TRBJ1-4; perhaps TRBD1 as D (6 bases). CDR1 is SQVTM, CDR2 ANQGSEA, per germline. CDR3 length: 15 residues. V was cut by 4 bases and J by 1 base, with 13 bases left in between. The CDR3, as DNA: TGCAGCGTTGGCGTTGGACAGATAACTAATGAAAAACTGTTTTTT. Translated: CSVGVGQITNEKLFF.

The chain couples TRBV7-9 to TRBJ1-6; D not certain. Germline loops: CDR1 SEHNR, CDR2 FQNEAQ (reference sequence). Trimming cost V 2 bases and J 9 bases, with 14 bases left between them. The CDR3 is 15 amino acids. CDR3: CASSLIGYGSSPLHF. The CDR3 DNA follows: TGTGCCAGCAGCTTAATAGGGTACGGGTCTTCACCCCTCCACTTT.

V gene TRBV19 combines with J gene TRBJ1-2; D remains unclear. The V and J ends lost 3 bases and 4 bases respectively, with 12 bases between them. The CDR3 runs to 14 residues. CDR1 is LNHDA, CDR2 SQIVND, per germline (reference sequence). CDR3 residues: CASSIMREAYGYTF. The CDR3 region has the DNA TGTGCCAGTAGTATCATGAGGGAGGCCTATGGCTACACCTTC.

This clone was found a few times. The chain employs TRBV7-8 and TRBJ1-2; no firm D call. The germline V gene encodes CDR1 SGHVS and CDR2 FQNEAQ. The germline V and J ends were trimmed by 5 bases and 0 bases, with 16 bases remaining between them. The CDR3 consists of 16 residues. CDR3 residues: CASSLTSGKANYGYTF. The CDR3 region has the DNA TGTGCCAGCAGCCTTACCTCCGGGAAAGCTAACTATGGCTACACCTTC.

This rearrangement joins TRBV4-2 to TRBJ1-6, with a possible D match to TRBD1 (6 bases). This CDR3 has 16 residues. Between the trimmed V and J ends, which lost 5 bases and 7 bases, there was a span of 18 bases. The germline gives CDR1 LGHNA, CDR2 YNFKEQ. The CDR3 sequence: CASSTHRVTTNSPLHF. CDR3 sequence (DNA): TGTGCCAGCAGCACCCACAGGGTGACCACCAATTCACCCCTCCACTTT.

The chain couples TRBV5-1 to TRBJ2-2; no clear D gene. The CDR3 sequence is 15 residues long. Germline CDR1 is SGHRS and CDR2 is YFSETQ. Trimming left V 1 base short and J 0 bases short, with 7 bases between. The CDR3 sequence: CASSLYRTNTGELFF. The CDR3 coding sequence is TGCGCCAGCAGCTTGTATCGTACGAACACCGGGGAGCTGTTTTTT.

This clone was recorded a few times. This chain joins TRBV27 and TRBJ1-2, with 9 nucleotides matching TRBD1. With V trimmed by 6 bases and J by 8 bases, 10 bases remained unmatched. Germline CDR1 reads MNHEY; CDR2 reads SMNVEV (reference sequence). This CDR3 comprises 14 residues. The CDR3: CASSRTGGSEGYTF. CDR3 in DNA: TGTGCCAGCAGCCGCACAGGGGGCTCGGAGGGCTACACCTTC.

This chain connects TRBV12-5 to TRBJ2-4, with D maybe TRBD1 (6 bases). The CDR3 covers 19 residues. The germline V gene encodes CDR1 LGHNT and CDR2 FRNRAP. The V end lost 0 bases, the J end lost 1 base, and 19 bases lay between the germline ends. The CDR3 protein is CASGLVVRGTPLAKNIQYF. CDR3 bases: TGTGCTAGTGGTTTGGTGGTCAGGGGAACCCCTTTGGCCAAAAACATTCAGTACTTC.

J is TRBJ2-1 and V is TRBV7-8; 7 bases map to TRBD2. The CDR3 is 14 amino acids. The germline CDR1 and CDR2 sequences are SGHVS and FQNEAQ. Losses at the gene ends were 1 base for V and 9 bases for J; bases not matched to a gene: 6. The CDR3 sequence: CASSLGLERGEQFF. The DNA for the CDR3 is TGTGCCAGCAGCTTAGGACTCGAGCGGGGTGAGCAGTTCTTC.

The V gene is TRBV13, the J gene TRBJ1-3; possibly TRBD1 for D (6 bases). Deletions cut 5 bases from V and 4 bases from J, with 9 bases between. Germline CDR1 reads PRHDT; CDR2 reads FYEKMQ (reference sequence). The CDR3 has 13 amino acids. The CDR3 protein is CASSLGQGNTIYF. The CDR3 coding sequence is TGTGCCAGCAGCCTCGGACAGGGAAACACCATATATTTT.

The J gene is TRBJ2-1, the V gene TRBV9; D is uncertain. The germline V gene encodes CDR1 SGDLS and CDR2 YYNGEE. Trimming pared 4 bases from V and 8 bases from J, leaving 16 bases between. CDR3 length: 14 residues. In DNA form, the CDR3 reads TGTGCCAGCAGCCCAAACGCGGCTACCGATGAGCAGTTCTTC. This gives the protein CASSPNAATDEQFF.

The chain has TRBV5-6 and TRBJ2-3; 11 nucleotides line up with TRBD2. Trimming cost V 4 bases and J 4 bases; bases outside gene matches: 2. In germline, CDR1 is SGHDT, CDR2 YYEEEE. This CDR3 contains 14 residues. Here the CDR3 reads CASSTSGSADTQYF. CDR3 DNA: TGTGCCAGCAGCACTAGCGGGAGTGCAGATACGCAGTATTTT.

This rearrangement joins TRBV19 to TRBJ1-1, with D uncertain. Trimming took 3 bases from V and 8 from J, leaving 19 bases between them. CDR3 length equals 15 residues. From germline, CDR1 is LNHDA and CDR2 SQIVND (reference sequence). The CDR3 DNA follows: TGTGCCAGTAGTATGGCCCGGGTTGGTGGTGGGGAAGCTTTCTTT. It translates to CASSMARVGGGEAFF. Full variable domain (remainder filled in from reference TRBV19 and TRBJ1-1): DGGITQSPKYLFRKEGQNVTLSCEQNLNHDAMYWYRQDPGQGLRLIYYSQIVNDFQKGDIAEGYSVSREKKESFPLTVTSAQKNPTAFYLCASSMARVGGGEAFFGQGTRLTVV.

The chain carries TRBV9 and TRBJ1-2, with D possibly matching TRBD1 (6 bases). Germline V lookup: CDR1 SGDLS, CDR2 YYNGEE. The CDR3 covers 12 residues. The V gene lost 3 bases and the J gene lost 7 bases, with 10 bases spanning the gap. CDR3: CASSARGFGYTF. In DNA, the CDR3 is TGTGCCAGCAGCGCCAGGGGCTTTGGCTACACCTTC.

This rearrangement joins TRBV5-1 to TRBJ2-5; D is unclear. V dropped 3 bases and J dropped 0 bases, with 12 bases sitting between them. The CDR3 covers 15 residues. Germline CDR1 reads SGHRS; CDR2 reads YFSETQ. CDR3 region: CASSSNLADQETQYF. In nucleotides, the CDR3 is TGCGCCAGCAGCTCGAACTTAGCAGACCAAGAGACCCAGTACTTC.

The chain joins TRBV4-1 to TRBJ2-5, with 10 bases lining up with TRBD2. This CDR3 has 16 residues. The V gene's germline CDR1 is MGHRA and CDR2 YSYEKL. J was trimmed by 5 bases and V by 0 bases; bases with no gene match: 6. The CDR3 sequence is CASSQDTLAGVETQYF. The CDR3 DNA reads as TGCGCCAGCAGCCAAGATACTCTAGCGGGGGTTGAGACCCAGTACTTC.

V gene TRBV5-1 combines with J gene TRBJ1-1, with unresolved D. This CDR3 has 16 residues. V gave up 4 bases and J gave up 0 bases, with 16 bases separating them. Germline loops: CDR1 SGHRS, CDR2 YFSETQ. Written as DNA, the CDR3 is TGCGCCAGCAGCATGTTGGTGGGCACTATGAACACTGAAGCTTTCTTT. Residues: CASSMLVGTMNTEAFF.

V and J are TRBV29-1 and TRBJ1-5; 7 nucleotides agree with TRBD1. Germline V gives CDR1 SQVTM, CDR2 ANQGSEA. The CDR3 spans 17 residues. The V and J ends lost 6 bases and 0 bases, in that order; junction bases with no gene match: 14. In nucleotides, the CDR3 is TGCAGCGTCCCCCTTCCGACAGGGACTAATAGCAATCAGCCCCAGCATTTT. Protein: CSVPLPTGTNSNQPQHF.

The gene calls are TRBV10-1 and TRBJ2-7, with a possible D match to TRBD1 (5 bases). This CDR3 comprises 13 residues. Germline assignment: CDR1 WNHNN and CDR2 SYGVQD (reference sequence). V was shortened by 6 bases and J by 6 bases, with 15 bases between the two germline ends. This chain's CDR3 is CASSETDPGEQYF. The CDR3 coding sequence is TGCGCCAGCAGCGAGACAGATCCTGGCGAGCAGTACTTC.